This T cell receptor beta chain originates from a study of T cells after yellow fever vaccination. A few counts support this clonotype. TCRdb reprocessed the 5' RACE reads with MiXCR, giving one entry per CDR3 protein. The table has 150,000 to 200,000 distinct CDR3 sequences, approximately 9.9% seen once. The sequencing here drew on CD8+ T cells sorted from PBMCs, taken 15 days after the yellow fever booster vaccination. The source of this sequence is a man aged 18 to 30 who received the YFV17D yellow fever vaccine.

For the CDR3, the DNA is TGCAGTGCTAGAGGCGCGCCCTCTGGGGCCAACGTCCTGACTTTC. It translates to CSARGAPSGANVLTF. The chain joins TRBV20-1 to TRBJ2-6; D gene unclear. The V gene's germline CDR1 is DFQATT and CDR2 SNEGSKA (reference sequence). V lost 1 base and J lost 0, with 7 bases in between. This CDR3 has 15 amino acids.